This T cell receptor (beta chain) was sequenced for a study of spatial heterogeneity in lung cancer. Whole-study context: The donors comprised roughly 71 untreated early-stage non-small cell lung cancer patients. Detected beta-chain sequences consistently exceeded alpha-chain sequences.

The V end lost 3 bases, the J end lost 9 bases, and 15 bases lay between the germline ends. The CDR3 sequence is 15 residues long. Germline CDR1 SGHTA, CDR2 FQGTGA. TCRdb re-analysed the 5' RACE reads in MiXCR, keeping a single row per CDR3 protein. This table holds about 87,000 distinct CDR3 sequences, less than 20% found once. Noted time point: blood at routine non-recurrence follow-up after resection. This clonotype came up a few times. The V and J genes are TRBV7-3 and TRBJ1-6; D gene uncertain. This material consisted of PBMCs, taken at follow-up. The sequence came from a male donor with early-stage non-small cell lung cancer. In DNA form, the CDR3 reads TGTGCCAGCAGCTTCGAGGGAGGTAGAGGTTCACCCCTCCACTTT. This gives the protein CASSFEGGRGSPLHF.